The table lists the clone carrying this TCR beta chain with a few counts. Its antigen is unidentified. This sample is part of a study of cytomegalovirus exposure and HLA in healthy donors. General study findings and limits: A later analysis found most CMV-associated TCR beta chains apparently HLA-restricted. Based on reports, TCR beta sequences accurately predicted HLA-A and HLA-B alleles for most subjects. Association of a missense DCLRE1C variant with TCR beta V- and J-gene trimming was reported in a later analysis.

Germline CDR1 is MDHEN and CDR2 is SYDVKM. CDR3 length: 16 amino acids. The ends lost 3 bases at V and 3 bases at J; junction bases unmatched: 5. Researchers ran the PCR with 60 Vbeta and 13 Jbeta primers. This table comes from immunoSEQ multiplex PCR, and its TCRdb copy is limited to in-frame clones, with some not included. The table includes about 130,000 clones, roughly three quarters detected once. The sequence was collected from a man aged 25-40 years in good health and CMV-seronegative. This chain links TRBV28 with TRBJ2-1; 10 bases line up with TRBD2. Sequenced input: PBMCs. This CDR3 is CASSFSAGGVYNEQFF. The CDR3, as DNA: TGTGCCAGCAGTTTTTCAGCGGGAGGGGTCTACAATGAGCAGTTCTTC. Drawing the rest from reference TRBV28 and TRBJ2-1, the complete variable domain is DVKVTQSSRYLVKRTGEKVFLECVQDMDHENMFWYRQDPGLGLRLIYFSYDVKMKEKGDIPEGYSVSREKKERFSLILESASTNQTSMYLCASSFSAGGVYNEQFFGPGTRLTVL.